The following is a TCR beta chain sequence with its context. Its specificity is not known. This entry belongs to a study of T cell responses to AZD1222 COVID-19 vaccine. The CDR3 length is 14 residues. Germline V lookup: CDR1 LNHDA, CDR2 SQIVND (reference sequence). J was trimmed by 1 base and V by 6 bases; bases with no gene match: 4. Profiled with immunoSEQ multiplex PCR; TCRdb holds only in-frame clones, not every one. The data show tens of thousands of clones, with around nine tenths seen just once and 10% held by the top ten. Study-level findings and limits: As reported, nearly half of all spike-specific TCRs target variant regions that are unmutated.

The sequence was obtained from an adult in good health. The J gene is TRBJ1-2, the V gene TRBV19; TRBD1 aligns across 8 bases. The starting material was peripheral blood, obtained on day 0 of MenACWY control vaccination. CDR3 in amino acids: CASSPDRGNYGYTF. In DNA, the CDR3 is TGTGCCAGTAGCCCAGACAGGGGTAACTATGGCTACACCTTC.